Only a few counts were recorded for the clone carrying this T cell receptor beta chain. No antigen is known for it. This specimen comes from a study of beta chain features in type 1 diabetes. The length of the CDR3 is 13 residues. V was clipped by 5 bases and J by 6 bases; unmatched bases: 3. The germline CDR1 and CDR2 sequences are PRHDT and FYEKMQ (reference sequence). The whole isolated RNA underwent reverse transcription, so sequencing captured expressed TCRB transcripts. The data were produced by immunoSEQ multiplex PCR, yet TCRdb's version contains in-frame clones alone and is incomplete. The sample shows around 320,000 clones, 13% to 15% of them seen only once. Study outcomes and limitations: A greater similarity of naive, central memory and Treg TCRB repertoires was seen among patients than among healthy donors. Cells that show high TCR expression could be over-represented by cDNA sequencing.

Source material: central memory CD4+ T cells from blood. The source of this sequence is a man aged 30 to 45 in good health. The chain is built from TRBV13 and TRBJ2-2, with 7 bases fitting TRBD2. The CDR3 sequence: CASSRGLPGELFF. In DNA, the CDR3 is TGTGCCAGCAGCCGGGGACTACCCGGGGAGCTGTTTTTT.